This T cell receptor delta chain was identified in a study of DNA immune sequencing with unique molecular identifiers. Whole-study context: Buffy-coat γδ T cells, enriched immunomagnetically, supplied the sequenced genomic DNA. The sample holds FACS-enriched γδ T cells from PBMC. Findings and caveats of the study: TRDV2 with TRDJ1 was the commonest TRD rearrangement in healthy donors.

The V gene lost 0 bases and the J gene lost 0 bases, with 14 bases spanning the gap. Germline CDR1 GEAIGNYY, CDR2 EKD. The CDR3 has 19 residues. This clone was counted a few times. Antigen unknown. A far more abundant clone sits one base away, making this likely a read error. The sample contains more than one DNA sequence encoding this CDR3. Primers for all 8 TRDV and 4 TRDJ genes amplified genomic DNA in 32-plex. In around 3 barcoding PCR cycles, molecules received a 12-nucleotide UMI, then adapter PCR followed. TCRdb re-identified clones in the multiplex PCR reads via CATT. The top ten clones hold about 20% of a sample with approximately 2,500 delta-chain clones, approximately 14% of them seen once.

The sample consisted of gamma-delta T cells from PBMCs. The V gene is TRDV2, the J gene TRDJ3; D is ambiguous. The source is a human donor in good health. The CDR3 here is CACDTLLGASSWDTRQMFF. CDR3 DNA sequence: TGTGCCTGTGACACCCTACTAGGGGCCAGCTCCTGGGACACCCGACAGATGTTTTTC.